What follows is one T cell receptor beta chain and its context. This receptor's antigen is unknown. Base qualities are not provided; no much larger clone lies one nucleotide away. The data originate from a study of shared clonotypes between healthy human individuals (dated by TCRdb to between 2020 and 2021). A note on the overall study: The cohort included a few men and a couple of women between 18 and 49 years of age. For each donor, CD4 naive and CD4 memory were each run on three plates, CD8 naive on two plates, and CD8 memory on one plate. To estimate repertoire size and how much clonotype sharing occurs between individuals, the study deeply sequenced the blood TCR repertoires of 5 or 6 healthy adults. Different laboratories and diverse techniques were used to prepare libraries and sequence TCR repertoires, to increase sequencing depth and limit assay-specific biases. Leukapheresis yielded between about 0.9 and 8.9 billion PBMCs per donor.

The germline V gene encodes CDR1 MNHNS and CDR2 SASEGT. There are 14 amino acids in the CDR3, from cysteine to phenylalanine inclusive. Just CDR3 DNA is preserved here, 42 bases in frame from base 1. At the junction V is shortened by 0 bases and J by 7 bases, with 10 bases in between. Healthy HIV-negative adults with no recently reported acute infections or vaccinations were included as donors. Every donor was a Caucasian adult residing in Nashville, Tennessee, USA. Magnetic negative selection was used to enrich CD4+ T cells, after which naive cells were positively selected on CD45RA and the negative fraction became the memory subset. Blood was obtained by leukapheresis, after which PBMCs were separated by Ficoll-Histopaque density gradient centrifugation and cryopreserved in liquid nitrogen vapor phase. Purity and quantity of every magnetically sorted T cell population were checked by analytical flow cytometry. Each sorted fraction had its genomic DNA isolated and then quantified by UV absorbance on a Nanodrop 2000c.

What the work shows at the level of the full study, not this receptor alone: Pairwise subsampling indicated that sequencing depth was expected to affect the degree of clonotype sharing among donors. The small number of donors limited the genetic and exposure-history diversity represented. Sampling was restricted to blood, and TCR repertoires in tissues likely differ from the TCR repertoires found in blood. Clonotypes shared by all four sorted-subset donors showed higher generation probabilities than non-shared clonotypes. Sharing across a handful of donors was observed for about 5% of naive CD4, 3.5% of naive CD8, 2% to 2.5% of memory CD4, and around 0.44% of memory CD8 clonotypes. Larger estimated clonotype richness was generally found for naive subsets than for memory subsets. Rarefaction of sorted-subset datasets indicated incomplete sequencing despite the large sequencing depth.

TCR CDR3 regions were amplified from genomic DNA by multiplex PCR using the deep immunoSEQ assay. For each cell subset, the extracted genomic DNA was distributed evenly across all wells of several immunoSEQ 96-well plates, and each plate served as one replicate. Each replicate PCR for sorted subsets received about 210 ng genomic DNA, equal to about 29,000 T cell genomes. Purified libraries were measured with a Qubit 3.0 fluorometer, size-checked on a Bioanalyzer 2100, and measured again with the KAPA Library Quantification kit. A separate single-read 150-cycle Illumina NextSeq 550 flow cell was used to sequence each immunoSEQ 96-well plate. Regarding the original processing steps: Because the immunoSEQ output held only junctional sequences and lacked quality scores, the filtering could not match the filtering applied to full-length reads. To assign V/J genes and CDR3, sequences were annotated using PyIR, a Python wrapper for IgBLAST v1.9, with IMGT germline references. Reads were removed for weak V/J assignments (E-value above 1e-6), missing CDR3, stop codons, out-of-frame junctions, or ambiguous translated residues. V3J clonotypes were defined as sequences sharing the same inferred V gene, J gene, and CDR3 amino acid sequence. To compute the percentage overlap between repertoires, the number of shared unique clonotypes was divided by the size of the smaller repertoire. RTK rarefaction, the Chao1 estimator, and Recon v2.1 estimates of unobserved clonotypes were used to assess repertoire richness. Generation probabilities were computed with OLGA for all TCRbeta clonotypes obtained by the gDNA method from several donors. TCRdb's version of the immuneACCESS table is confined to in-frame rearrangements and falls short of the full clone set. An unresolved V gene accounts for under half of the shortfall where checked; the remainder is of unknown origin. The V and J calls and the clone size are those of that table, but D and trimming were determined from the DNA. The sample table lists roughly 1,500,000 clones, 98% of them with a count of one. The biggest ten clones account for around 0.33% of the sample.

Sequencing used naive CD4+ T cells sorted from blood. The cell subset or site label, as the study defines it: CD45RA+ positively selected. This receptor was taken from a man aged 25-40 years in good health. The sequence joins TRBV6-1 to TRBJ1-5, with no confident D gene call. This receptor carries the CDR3 CASSEAPWSQPQHF. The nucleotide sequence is TGTGCCAGCAGTGAAGCTCCCTGGTCCCAGCCCCAGCATTTT.